This T cell receptor beta chain was captured by sequencing in a study of blood T cells in healthy people across ages. Findings and limits, study-wide: There were more naive CD4+ cells and higher diversity in long-lived donors than in aged donors. Researchers deemed the diversity estimates from one million T cells underestimates.

CDR1 and CDR2 from the germline V gene are DFQATT and SNEGSKA (reference sequence). The CDR3 runs to 14 residues. Then a second PCR, running about 6 to 12 cycles, was carried out with a sample-barcoded 5' primer and a J-beta primer mix. All cDNA molecules were each tagged by a template-switch adaptor with 12 random nucleotides. MiXCR, run by TCRdb on the 5' RACE reads, gives a single entry per CDR3 protein. This table has about 640,000 distinct CDR3 sequences, around three fifths appearing once. Turning to this clonotype: No antigen is known for it. A much larger clone differs by one base, so this may be a read error.

The chain carries TRBV20-1 and TRBJ2-2, with 8 bases that match TRBD1. This receptor was taken from a man between 60 and 75 years old in good health. Sample: blood. The CDR3 spells CSARTGSVTGGLFF. The CDR3 DNA reads TGCAGTGCGCGGACAGGGTCCGTCACCGGGGGGCTGTTTTTT.